These T cell receptor beta chains were read from a single sample in a study of cytomegalovirus exposure and HLA in healthy donors. The protocol was immunoSEQ multiplex PCR, while the TCRdb copy is restricted to in-frame clones and leaves out a portion. There are about 160,000 clones in the sample; 96% occur only once, and approximately 1% lies in the top ten. Material: PBMCs. Every receptor here comes from a woman under 30 in good health and CMV-seronegative. Each CDR3 is given with its conserved first and last residue. A D gene is named only where the DNA matches it firmly. A clone size is listed for some rows: how often the clone was seen (once, few, many), or a class if it is expanded.

abundance	d_gene	v_gene	j_gene	CDR3nt	CDR3aa
.	TRBD1	TRBV10-3	TRBJ2-1	TGTGCCATCATGGGGACAGGGGCCGAAGAGCAGTTCTTC	CAIMGTGAEEQFF
.	TRBD2	TRBV5-1	TRBJ2-7	TGCGCCAGCAGCACCGGACTAGCGAGCGAGCAGTACTTC	CASSTGLASEQYF
.	TRBD1	TRBV2	TRBJ1-5	TGTGCCAGCAGGGGCCGCCGGGACAGTAATCAGCCCCAGCATTTT	CASRGRRDSNQPQHF
.	.	TRBV4-1	TRBJ2-6	TGCGCCAGCAGCCAAGGGGCAATAGGGGAGGCCGGGGCCAACGTCCTGACTTTC	CASSQGAIGEAGANVLTF
once	TRBD1	TRBV4-2	TRBJ2-2	TGTGCCAGCAGCCAAGTCCGACAGGGCACGCAGAACACCGGGGAGCTGTTTTTT	CASSQVRQGTQNTGELFF
.	TRBD2	TRBV4-1	TRBJ2-1	TGCGCCAGCAAAGACCCCGGGGGGGGACGATATAACAATGAGCAGTTCTTC	CASKDPGGGRYNNEQFF
.	.	TRBV5-5	TRBJ1-2	TGTGCCAGCAGCCCGCATGGGGGGGCTCTCACCTATGGCTACACCTTC	CASSPHGGALTYGYTF
.	.	TRBV6-6	TRBJ1-5	TGTGCCAGCAGGGGGGCGTCTAGGAATCAGCCCCAGCATTTT	CASRGASRNQPQHF
.	.	TRBV7-9	TRBJ1-2	TGTGCCAGCAGCACGGACACCAACTATGGCTACACCTTC	CASSTDTNYGYTF
.	.	TRBV29-1	TRBJ1-1	TGCAGCGTTGTTAGGGAGGAGGTCACTGAAGCTTTCTTT	CSVVREEVTEAFF
.	.	TRBV9	TRBJ2-7	TGTGCCAGCAGCGCCCAGGGAATACCCTACGAGCAGTACTTC	CASSAQGIPYEQYF
.	TRBD2	TRBV6-5	TRBJ2-4	TGTGCCAGCAAGCGGGGGGCCCTAGCCAAAAACATTCAGTACTTC	CASKRGALAKNIQYF
.	.	TRBV5-1	TRBJ1-5	TGCGCCAGCAGCTTGGGCGGAGGCAATCAGCCCCAGCATTTT	CASSLGGGNQPQHF
.	.	TRBV5-1	TRBJ1-4	TGCGCCAGCAGCTTGGCCCAGGGGTTCGATGCTGAAAAACTGTTTTTT	CASSLAQGFDAEKLFF
.	TRBD1	TRBV9	TRBJ2-7	TGTGCCAGCAACGGACAGGGTGAAGACGAGCAGTACTTC	CASNGQGEDEQYF
.	.	TRBV6-6	TRBJ1-3	TGTGCCAGCACCCTGGACAGCTCTGGAAACACCATATATTTT	CASTLDSSGNTIYF
.	TRBD1	TRBV5-4	TRBJ1-2	TGTGCCAGCAGCTTGGCCCGGGACAGGGGAGAGACCTTC	CASSLARDRGETF
.	.	TRBV4-2	TRBJ1-2	TGTGCCAGCAGCCAAGATCCGGACAGCTATAACTATGGCTACACCTTC	CASSQDPDSYNYGYTF
.	TRBD1	TRBV15	TRBJ2-5	TGTGCCACCAGCAGTGGTACAGGGGCGAAGACCCAGTACTTC	CATSSGTGAKTQYF
once	.	TRBV7-9	TRBJ2-1	TGTGCCAGCAGCCCTAGCGCCTACAATGAGCAGTTCTTC	CASSPSAYNEQFF
once	.	TRBV5-1	TRBJ2-2	TGCGCCAGCACTAATAGGGCGCGGGGGAACACCGGGGAGCTGTTTTTT	CASTNRARGNTGELFF
once	.	TRBV6-1	TRBJ2-7	TGTGCCAGCCGAGAAGGAGGGGGCGCGAAGTACGAGCAGTACTTC	CASREGGGAKYEQYF
.	.	TRBV11-3	TRBJ2-2	TGTGCCAGCAGTAAGGGGGGGGAGACCGGGGAGCTGTTTTTT	CASSKGGETGELFF
.	TRBD1	TRBV11-1	TRBJ2-7	TGTGCCAGCAGCTCCCAAGGGACAGGGGTCTTTGAGCAGTACTTC	CASSSQGTGVFEQYF
.	TRBD2	TRBV7-3	TRBJ2-1	TGTGCCAGCAGCTTAAGCGGGGGGAGCTCCTACAATGAGCAGTTCTTC	CASSLSGGSSYNEQFF
.	TRBD2	TRBV7-2	TRBJ2-3	TGTGCCAGCAGCTTAGTGGCTAGCGGGGGCCTGATAAGCACAGATACGCAGTATTTT	CASSLVASGGLISTDTQYF
.	TRBD1	TRBV6-5	TRBJ1-2	TGTGCCAGCAGTTTGAGAAACAGGGGCGGCTATGGCTACACCTTC	CASSLRNRGGYGYTF
.	.	TRBV6-1	TRBJ1-5	TGTGCCAGCAGTGAATTCAGCAGACTTAGCAATCAGCCCCAGCATTTT	CASSEFSRLSNQPQHF
.	TRBD1	TRBV4-3	TRBJ2-7	TGCGCCAGCAGCCAAGGGACAGGGCACTACGAGCAGTACTTC	CASSQGTGHYEQYF
once	.	TRBV19	TRBJ1-6	TGTGCCAGTAGAGCCACGGGGGGTAGCTCCTATAATTCACCCCTCCACTTT	CASRATGGSSYNSPLHF
few	.	TRBV4-2	TRBJ1-6	TGTGCCAGCAGCCAAGATCTGCAAGGGGGATCACCCCTCCACTTT	CASSQDLQGGSPLHF
.	.	TRBV6-1	TRBJ1-2	TGTGCCAGCAGGGATCGGGGTAACTATGGCTACACCTTC	CASRDRGNYGYTF
.	TRBD1	TRBV19	TRBJ1-4	TGTGCCAGTAGTATCAGAGGGACAGGGGGCGCGTATGAAAAACTGTTTTTT	CASSIRGTGGAYEKLFF
.	TRBD1	TRBV4-1	TRBJ2-1	TGCGCCAGCAGCCTACCTGGGACAGGGGGTAACAATGAGCAGTTCTTC	CASSLPGTGGNNEQFF
.	TRBD1	TRBV7-8	TRBJ1-2	TGTGCCAGCAGTACATTCCGGGACAGGGACTATGGCTACACCTTC	CASSTFRDRDYGYTF
.	.	TRBV12-5	TRBJ2-7	TGTGCTAGCTCTACAGGGTTGGCCTACGAGCAGTACTTC	CASSTGLAYEQYF
.	.	TRBV11-3	TRBJ2-2	TGTGCCAGCACACGTGGCACGAACACCGGGGAGCTGTTTTTT	CASTRGTNTGELFF
.	TRBD1	TRBV7-9	TRBJ2-7	TGTGCCAGCAGGACAGGGGGCGCGTCCTACGAGCAGTACTTC	CASRTGGASYEQYF
.	.	TRBV11-3	TRBJ2-2	TGTGCCAGCAGCTTCGACAGAAGGTCCGGGGAGCTGTTTTTT	CASSFDRRSGELFF
.	TRBD2	TRBV4-1	TRBJ2-1	TGCGCCAGCAGCCAAGATGGGCTAGCGGGGACCAGTGAGCAGTTCTTC	CASSQDGLAGTSEQFF
.	.	TRBV5-1	TRBJ2-1	TGCGCCAGCAGCTTGGATAGGGGCACTGAGCAGTTCTTC	CASSLDRGTEQFF
.	TRBD2	TRBV7-6	TRBJ2-3	TGTGCCAGCTGCTCCTCGGGACTAAGCACAGATACGCAGTATTTT	CASCSSGLSTDTQYF
.	.	TRBV6-5	TRBJ2-2	TGTGCCAGCAGCTTGCAGGGGATTGCCGGGGAGCTGTTTTTT	CASSLQGIAGELFF
once	TRBD1	TRBV5-1	TRBJ1-1	TGCGCCAGCAGCTCGACAGGGGGCGAAGAGCGAAAGACTGAAGCTTTCTTT	CASSSTGGEERKTEAFF
.	.	TRBV6-6	TRBJ1-1	TGTGCCAGCAGTTACTCGTCCGGGTTGGACACTGAAGCTTTCTTT	CASSYSSGLDTEAFF
once	.	TRBV5-1	TRBJ1-5	TGCGCCAGCAGCTTGGTTAGCGGTAGCAATCAGCCCCAGCATTTT	CASSLVSGSNQPQHF
.	TRBD2	TRBV9	TRBJ2-3	TGTGCCAGCAGCGTTGACATAGCGGGGGGGCGCACAGATACGCAGTATTTT	CASSVDIAGGRTDTQYF
.	TRBD1	TRBV2	TRBJ2-4	TGTGCCAGCAGTGTGACAGGGGCCGGGGACATTCAGTACTTC	CASSVTGAGDIQYF
.	TRBD2	TRBV5-1	TRBJ2-2	TGCGCCAGCAGCTCCCTAGCGGGGGGGGACACCGGGGAGCTGTTTTTT	CASSSLAGGDTGELFF
.	.	TRBV29-1	TRBJ2-1	TGCAGCGTTGAAGGGCATATCTACAATGAGCAGTTCTTC	CSVEGHIYNEQFF
.	.	TRBV11-2	TRBJ1-1	TGTGCCAGCAGCCCTCAGAGCCGGGACAAGAACACTGAAGCTTTCTTT	CASSPQSRDKNTEAFF
.	.	TRBV29-1	TRBJ1-5	TGCAGCGTGCGGACGGGGAGCAATCAGCCCCAGCATTTT	CSVRTGSNQPQHF
.	TRBD1	TRBV6-6	TRBJ1-6	TGTGCCACTGAAAAGGCGGCAGGGGGTGATTCACCCCTCCACTTT	CATEKAAGGDSPLHF
.	.	TRBV10-3	TRBJ1-2	TGTGCCATCAGTGATGGGGGCATGGGGTACTATGGCTACACCTTC	CAISDGGMGYYGYTF
.	.	TRBV14	TRBJ2-7	TGTGCCAGCAGCCAAGACGAGGCGGCCGATCCGGCAGCTCTAGCCCCCTACTACGAGCAGTACTTC	CASSQDEAADPAALAPYYEQYF
.	.	TRBV30	TRBJ2-7	TGTGCCTGGGGTAGGGGAAGTGTAGAGGACGAGCAGTACTTC	CAWGRGSVEDEQYF
.	TRBD2	TRBV30	TRBJ2-5	TGTGCCTGGAGGGGTAGCGGGGTTGAGACCCAGTACTTC	CAWRGSGVETQYF
.	TRBD1	TRBV9	TRBJ2-5	TGTGCCAGCAGCGTAGGGGGACAGCTCCAAGAGACCCAGTACTTC	CASSVGGQLQETQYF
once	TRBD2	TRBV7-3	TRBJ2-1	TGTGCCAGCAGCCGCCTTACTAGCGGGGGCTACAATGAGCAGTTCTTC	CASSRLTSGGYNEQFF